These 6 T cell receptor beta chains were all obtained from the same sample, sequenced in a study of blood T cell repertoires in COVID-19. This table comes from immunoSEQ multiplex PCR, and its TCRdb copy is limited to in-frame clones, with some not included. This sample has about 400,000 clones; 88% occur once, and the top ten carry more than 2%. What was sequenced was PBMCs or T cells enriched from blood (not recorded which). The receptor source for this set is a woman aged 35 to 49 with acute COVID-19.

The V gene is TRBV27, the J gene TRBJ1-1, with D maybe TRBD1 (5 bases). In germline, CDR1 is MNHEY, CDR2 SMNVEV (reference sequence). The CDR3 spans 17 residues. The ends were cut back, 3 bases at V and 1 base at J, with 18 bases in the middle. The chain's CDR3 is CASSFLDVTGTNTEAFF. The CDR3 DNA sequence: TGTGCCAGCAGTTTCCTCGATGTAACAGGTACGAACACTGAAGCTTTCTTT.

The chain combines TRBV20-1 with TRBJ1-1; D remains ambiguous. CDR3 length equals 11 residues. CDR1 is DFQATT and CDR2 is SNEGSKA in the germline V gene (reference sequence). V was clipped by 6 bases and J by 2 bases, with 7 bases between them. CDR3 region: CSAAGNTEAFF. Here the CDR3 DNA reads TGCAGTGCCGCGGGAAACACTGAAGCTTTCTTT.

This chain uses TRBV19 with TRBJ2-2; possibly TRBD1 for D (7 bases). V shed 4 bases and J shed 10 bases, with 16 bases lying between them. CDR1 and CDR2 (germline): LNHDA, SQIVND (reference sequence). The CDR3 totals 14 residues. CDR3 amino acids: CASSREAGGLELFF. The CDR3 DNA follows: TGTGCCAGTAGTAGGGAGGCAGGGGGACTGGAGCTGTTTTTT.

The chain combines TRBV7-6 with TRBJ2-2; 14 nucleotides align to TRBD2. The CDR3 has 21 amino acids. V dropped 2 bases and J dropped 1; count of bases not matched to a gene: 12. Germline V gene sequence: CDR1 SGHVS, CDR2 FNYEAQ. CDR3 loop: CASSLLSSRTSGGKNTGELFF. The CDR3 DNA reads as TGTGCCAGCAGCTTATTGTCCTCCCGGACTAGCGGGGGGAAGAACACCGGGGAGCTGTTTTTT.

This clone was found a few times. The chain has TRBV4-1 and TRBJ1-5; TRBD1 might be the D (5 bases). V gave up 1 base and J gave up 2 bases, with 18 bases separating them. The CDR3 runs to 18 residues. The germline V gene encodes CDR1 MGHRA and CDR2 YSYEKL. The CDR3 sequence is CASSQGTRVGIGNQPQHF. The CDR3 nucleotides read TGCGCCAGCAGCCAAGGAACCAGGGTAGGGATTGGCAATCAGCCCCAGCATTTT.

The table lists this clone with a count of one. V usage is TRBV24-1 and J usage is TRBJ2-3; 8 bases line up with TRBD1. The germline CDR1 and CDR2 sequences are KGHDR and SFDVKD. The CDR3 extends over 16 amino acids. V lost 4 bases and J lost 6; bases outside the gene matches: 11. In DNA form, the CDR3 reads TGTGCCACCAGTGACACAGGACAGGGCGCTGGGGATACGCAGTATTTT. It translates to CATSDTGQGAGDTQYF.